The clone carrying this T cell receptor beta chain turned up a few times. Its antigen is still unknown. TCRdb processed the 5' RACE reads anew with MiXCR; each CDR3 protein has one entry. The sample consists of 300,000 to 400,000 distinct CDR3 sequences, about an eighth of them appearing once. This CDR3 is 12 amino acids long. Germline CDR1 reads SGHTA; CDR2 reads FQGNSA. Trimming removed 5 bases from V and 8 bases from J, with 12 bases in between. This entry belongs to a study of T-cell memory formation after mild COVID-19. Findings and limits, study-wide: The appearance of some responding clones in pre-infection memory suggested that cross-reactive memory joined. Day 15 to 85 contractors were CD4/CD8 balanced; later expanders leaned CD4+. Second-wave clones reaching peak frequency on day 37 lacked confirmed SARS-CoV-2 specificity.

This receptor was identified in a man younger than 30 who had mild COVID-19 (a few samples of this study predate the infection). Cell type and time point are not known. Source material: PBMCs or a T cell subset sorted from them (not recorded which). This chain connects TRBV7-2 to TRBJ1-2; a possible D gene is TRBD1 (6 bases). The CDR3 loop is CASSPRQEGYTF. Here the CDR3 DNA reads TGTGCCAGCAGCCCCCGACAGGAGGGCTACACCTTC. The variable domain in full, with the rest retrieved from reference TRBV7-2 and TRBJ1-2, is GAGVSQSPSNKVTEKGKDVELRCDPISGHTALYWYRQSLGQGLEFLIYFQGNSAPDKSGLPSDRFSAERTGGSVSTLTIQRTQQEDSAVYLCASSPRQEGYTFGSGTRLTVV.